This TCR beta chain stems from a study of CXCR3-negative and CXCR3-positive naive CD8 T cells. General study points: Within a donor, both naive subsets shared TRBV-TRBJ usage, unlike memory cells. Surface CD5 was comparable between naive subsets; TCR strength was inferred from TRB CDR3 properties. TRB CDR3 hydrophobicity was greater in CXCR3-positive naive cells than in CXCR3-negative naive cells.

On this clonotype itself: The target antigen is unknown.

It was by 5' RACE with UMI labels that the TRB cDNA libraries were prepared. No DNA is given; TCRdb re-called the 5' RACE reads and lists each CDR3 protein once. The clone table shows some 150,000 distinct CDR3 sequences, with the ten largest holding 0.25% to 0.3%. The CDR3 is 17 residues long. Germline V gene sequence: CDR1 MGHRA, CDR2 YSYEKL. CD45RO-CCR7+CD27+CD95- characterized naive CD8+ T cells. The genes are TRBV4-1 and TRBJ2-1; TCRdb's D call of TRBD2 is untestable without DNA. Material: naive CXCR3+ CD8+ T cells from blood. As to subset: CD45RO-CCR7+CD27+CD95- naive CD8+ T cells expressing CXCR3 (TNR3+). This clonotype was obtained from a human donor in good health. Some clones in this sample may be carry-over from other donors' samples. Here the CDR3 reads CASSQRTSGGYGDEQFF.